The 5 T cell receptor beta chains given below trace back to one sample, sequenced in a study of T cell responses to AZD1222 COVID-19 vaccine (dated by TCRdb to 2020 to 2023). What the time point label conveys for this sample: baseline before first vaccination. The receptor library was made with the immunoSEQ multiplex PCR assay. TCRdb provides this immuneACCESS table in a form limited to in-frame rearrangements. Some clones are lacking; in checked studies, under half of them reflect an unresolved V gene, and why the rest are absent is not known. The sample table contains around 140,000 clones; only one count was recorded for 80% to 90% of them. Of the sample, around 1.6% is held by the ten largest clones. Here the sequenced sample was peripheral blood, taken on day 0 of AZD1222 vaccination. These receptors all stem from an adult in good health.

This chain uses TRBV5-1 with TRBJ1-2; TRBD1 agrees at 7 bases. Germline CDR1 reads SGHRS; CDR2 reads YFSETQ. V was clipped by 7 bases and J by 3 bases; unmatched bases: 9. CDR3 length: 14 residues. CDR3 sequence (DNA): TGCGCCAGCCGCCCCCCCGGGACAGACTATGGCTACACCTTC. It yields the protein CASRPPGTDYGYTF.

The chain uses TRBV7-9 and TRBJ1-1; 11 nucleotides align to TRBD1. This CDR3 has 15 residues. V was clipped by 5 bases and J by 4 bases; unmatched bases: 6. Per the germline V gene, CDR1 is SEHNR and CDR2 is FQNEAQ (reference sequence). In DNA, the CDR3 is TGTGCCAGCAGCGGAGGGACAGGGGGTAGCACTGAAGCTTTCTTT. As protein: CASSGGTGGSTEAFF. Complete variable domain (other parts from reference TRBV7-9 and TRBJ1-1): DTGVSQNPRHKITKRGQNVTFRCDPISEHNRLYWYRQTLGQGPEFLTYFQNEAQLEKSRLLSDRFSAERPKGSFSTLEIQRTEQGDSAMYLCASSGGTGGSTEAFFGQGTRLTVV.

The rearrangement uses TRBV2 and TRBJ1-2, with unresolved D. The germline V gene has CDR1 SNHLY and CDR2 FYNNEI. V lost 6 bases and J 8 bases, leaving 19 bases between the germline ends. This CDR3 contains 14 residues. The CDR3 protein is CASSPPGIAGGYTF. The CDR3 DNA reads TGTGCCAGCAGCCCACCCGGGATAGCGGGGGGCTACACCTTC.

The rearrangement links TRBV28 to TRBJ1-3; TRBD1 is a possible D gene (5 bases). There are 18 residues in the CDR3. Germline-derived CDR1 and CDR2 are MDHEN and SYDVKM. V lost 5 bases, J lost 0 bases, and 20 bases lay in between. Written as DNA, the CDR3 is TGTGCCAGCAGTCCTCGGGGCAGCCTCCCGCTCTCTGGAAACACCATATATTTT. This encodes CASSPRGSLPLSGNTIYF.

The chain uses TRBV4-1 and TRBJ2-1, with TRBD2 matching over 8 bases. The V and J ends lost 10 bases and 8 bases, in that order; junction bases with no gene match: 19. The germline CDR1 and CDR2 sequences are MGHRA and YSYEKL. This CDR3 has 16 residues. CDR3 residues: CATNPMAAGVVDEQFF. For the CDR3, the DNA is TGCGCCACAAATCCCATGGCAGCGGGAGTGGTTGATGAGCAGTTCTTC.